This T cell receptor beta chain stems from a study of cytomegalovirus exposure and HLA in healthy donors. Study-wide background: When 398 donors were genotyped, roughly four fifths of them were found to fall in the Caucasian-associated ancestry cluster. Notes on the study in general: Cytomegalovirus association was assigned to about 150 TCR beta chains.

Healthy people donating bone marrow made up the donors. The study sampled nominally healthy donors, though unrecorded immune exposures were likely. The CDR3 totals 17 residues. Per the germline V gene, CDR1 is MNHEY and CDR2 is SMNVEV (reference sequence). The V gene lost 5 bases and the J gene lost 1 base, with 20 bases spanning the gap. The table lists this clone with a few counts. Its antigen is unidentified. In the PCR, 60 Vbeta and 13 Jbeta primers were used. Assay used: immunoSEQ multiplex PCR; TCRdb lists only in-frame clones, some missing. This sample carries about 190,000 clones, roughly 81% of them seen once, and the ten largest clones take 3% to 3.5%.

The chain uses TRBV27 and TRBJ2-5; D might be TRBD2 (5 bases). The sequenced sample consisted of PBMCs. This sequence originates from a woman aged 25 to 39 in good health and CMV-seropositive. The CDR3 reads CASSNDPRRVSQETQYF. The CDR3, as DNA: TGTGCCAGCAGTAACGATCCCCGGCGGGTAAGCCAAGAGACCCAGTACTTC.